These T cell receptor beta chains were read from a single sample in a study of blood T cell repertoires in COVID-19. Here immunoSEQ multiplex PCR was the method, and the copy in TCRdb shows in-frame clones only, minus some. Seen here are about 270,000 clones, under 90% observed once, and the top ten hold roughly 8.6%. Sequenced input: peripheral blood. All receptors come from a human donor in a cohort sampled during active COVID-19. CDR3s include the opening cysteine and the closing phenylalanine or tryptophan. The D gene is left open where the match is weak. Clone size is given for some rows only: seen once, a few or many times, or a class if the clone is expanded.

>TRBJ1-2|TRBV19|.|.
TGTGCCGCCGGGTGGAGCTACACCTTC
CAAGWSYTF
>TRBJ1-2|TRBV28|.|.
TGTGCCAGCAGGCTCACAGGAGAACCTTACTATGGCTACACCTTC
CASRLTGEPYYGYTF
>TRBJ2-3|TRBV2|TRBD2|.
TGTGCTGGACTAGCGAAAAGCACAGATACGCAGTATTTT
CAGLAKSTDTQYF
>TRBJ1-2|TRBV5-1|TRBD1|.
TGCGCCAGCAGCCCGGGGACAGACGTCTTTGGCTACACCTTC
CASSPGTDVFGYTF
>TRBJ2-7|TRBV4-1|TRBD2|few
TGCGCCAGCAGCCACGGGACTAGCGGGAGTTACGAGCAGTACTTC
CASSHGTSGSYEQYF
>TRBJ2-7|TRBV29-1|.|.
TGCAGCGTTTATGTCAGAAACTACGAGCAGTACTTC
CSVYVRNYEQYF
>TRBJ2-3|TRBV5-1|TRBD2|.
TGCGCCAGCAGCTTGACTAGCGGGGGGCCCACAGATACGCAGTATTTT
CASSLTSGGPTDTQYF
>TRBJ1-5|TRBV28|.|.
TGTGCCAGCAGTCCGGGACTAAATCAGCCCCAGCATTTT
CASSPGLNQPQHF
>TRBJ1-1|TRBV19|.|few
TGTGCCAGTAGTCCTCAGTACAGAACTGAAGCTTTCTTT
CASSPQYRTEAFF
>TRBJ1-4|TRBV29-1|TRBD1|few
TGCAGCGTTATCCAGGGGGCGTTGAATGAAAAACTGTTTTTT
CSVIQGALNEKLFF
>TRBJ1-1|TRBV2|TRBD1|.
TGTGCCAGCGGGGAACAGGGGGCGGGGAGGACTGAAGCTTTCTTT
CASGEQGAGRTEAFF
>TRBJ2-1|TRBV27|TRBD1|.
TGTGCCAGCAGTCCCCGGACAGGGGGGGAGGGAAATGAGCAGTTCTTC
CASSPRTGGEGNEQFF
>TRBJ2-5|TRBV11-2|TRBD2|.
TGTGCCAGCAGCCAAGCGGGAGAGCTCCAAGAGACCCAGTACTTC
CASSQAGELQETQYF
>TRBJ1-2|TRBV6-5|TRBD1|once
TGTGCCATACGGGACAGGGGCTACTATGGCTACACCTTC
CAIRDRGYYGYTF
>TRBJ2-6|TRBV6-2/TRBV6-3|TRBD2|.
TGTGCCAGCAGTTACTCGGTTGCGAGCGGGGGCCTCCCGGGGGCCAACGTCCTGACTTTC
CASSYSVASGGLPGANVLTF
>TRBJ2-5|TRBV5-8|.|.
TGTGCCAGCAGCTTCGGGTTTGGCGAGACCCAGTACTTC
CASSFGFGETQYF
>TRBJ1-1|TRBV6-5|TRBD1|.
TGTGCCAGCGCGAGACAGGGGCGGAACACTGAAGCTTTCTTT
CASARQGRNTEAFF
>TRBJ1-2|TRBV29-1|TRBD1|.
TGCAGCGTTGTCGGACAGGGGGTAAACTATGGCTACACCTTC
CSVVGQGVNYGYTF
>TRBJ2-7|TRBV7-8|TRBD1|.
TGTGCCAGCAGCTTAGTGCGACAGGGGCCCTACGAGCAGTACTTC
CASSLVRQGPYEQYF
>TRBJ1-6|TRBV6-2/TRBV6-3|.|few
TGTGCCAGCAGTCCACAGGCGGGGTCACCCCTCCACTTT
CASSPQAGSPLHF
>TRBJ2-3|TRBV4-1|TRBD2|.
TGCGCCAGCAGCCAAAAAGAAACCCTAGCGGGGGTTCCACTCGGATATTTT
CASSQKETLAGVPLGYF
>TRBJ2-5|TRBV15|TRBD1|.
TGTGCCACCAGCAGAGATCAAGTGGCAGGGGGGACCCAGTACTTC
CATSRDQVAGGTQYF
>TRBJ1-1|TRBV5-1|.|.
TGCGCCAGCAGCTTGGGGGAGGGGGACACTGAAGCTTTCTTT
CASSLGEGDTEAFF
>TRBJ2-1|TRBV6-6|.|.
TGTGCCAGCATGAGCCAGGTCACCGGCAATGAGCAGTTCTTC
CASMSQVTGNEQFF
>TRBJ1-6|TRBV7-2|.|.
TGTGCCAGCAGCTCCGGAGTCTATAATTCACCCCTCCACTTT
CASSSGVYNSPLHF
>TRBJ1-6|TRBV2|TRBD1|few
TGTGCCAGCAGTACCACCGAGGGACAGGCGACAAATTCACCCCTCCACTTT
CASSTTEGQATNSPLHF
>TRBJ2-7|TRBV28|TRBD1|.
TGTGCCAGCAGTTTAAGACAGGGGTTCTACGAGCAGTACTTC
CASSLRQGFYEQYF
>TRBJ2-2|TRBV7-7|.|.
TGTGCTAGCAGCTTAGAAATTGCTCAGGGAATCGTGACCGGGGAGCTGTTTTTT
CASSLEIAQGIVTGELFF
>TRBJ2-5|TRBV24-1|TRBD1|.
TGTGCCACCAGTGATTTGGGAACAGGGGGCCAAGAGACCCAGTACTTC
CATSDLGTGGQETQYF
>TRBJ2-2|TRBV19|TRBD2|once
TGTGCCAGTAGCTCACGGGGGGACACCGGGGAGCTGTTTTTT
CASSSRGDTGELFF
>TRBJ2-1|TRBV6-5|.|.
TGTGCCAGCTCTACCCGCCGGTTTGATGAGCAGTTCTTC
CASSTRRFDEQFF
>TRBJ2-3|TRBV3-1/TRBV3-2|TRBD2|.
TGTGCCAGCAGCCAATATTCCGGGACTAGCTCGTTCCGGACAGATACGCAGTATTTT
CASSQYSGTSSFRTDTQYF
>TRBJ2-7|TRBV28|.|.
TGTGCCAGCAGTCTCAATTCCGGTCCCGAGCAGTACTTC
CASSLNSGPEQYF
>TRBJ2-5|TRBV15|TRBD2|.
TGTGCCACCAGCAGAGGAAGACTAGCGGGGGAGACCCAGTACTTC
CATSRGRLAGETQYF
>TRBJ1-6|TRBV4-2|.|.
TGTGCCAGCAGCCGGAAACTCATGGAGGATTCACCCCTCCACTTT
CASSRKLMEDSPLHF
>TRBJ2-6|TRBV19|TRBD1|.
TGTGCCAGTAGTACCGGACAGGGTAACTCTGGGGCCAACGTCCTGACTTTC
CASSTGQGNSGANVLTF
>TRBJ1-3|TRBV18|.|.
TGTGCCAGCTCATCTAGTCAGGGTGTCGGGAACACCATATATTTT
CASSSSQGVGNTIYF
>TRBJ2-2|TRBV18|TRBD1|.
TGTGCCAGCTCACCACCTGTCGGACAGGGGGCGCCCGGCGGGGAGCTGTTTTTT
CASSPPVGQGAPGGELFF
>TRBJ1-3|TRBV7-2|.|.
TGTGCCAGCAGCCCCCAAAGGGGGTTTTTTGGAAACACCATATATTTT
CASSPQRGFFGNTIYF
>TRBJ2-5|TRBV6-5|.|.
TGTGCCAGCAGTTCCCCGGAGACCCAGTACTTC
CASSSPETQYF
>TRBJ2-1|TRBV28|TRBD2|.
TGTGCCAGCAGTGGACTAGCGGGAGTTTACAATGAGCAGTTCTTC
CASSGLAGVYNEQFF
>TRBJ1-4|TRBV29-1|TRBD1|.
TGCAGCGTCCAGGGGGCGACTAATGAAAAACTGTTTTTT
CSVQGATNEKLFF
>TRBJ1-1|TRBV5-1|.|few
TGCGCCAGCAGCTTGGAAGTTGGAGACACTGAAGCTTTCTTT
CASSLEVGDTEAFF
>TRBJ1-2|TRBV19|.|.
TGTGCCAGTAGCGCCTTCTGGGGGGAGAACTATGGCTACACCTTC
CASSAFWGENYGYTF
>TRBJ2-5|TRBV4-1|.|.
TGCGCCAGCAGCCAAGTAGGTAGGGGGGGACTGGAGAAGGAGACCCAGTACTTC
CASSQVGRGGLEKETQYF
>TRBJ1-5|TRBV24-1|TRBD1|.
TGTGCCACCAGTGAATCGGGACAGGGTGGGCAGCCCCAGCATTTT
CATSESGQGGQPQHF
>TRBJ2-5|TRBV7-8|TRBD2|once
TGTGCCAGCAGCTTAAATCGGGCGGGGGTCGGGGAGACCCAGTACTTC
CASSLNRAGVGETQYF
>TRBJ2-7|TRBV6-2/TRBV6-3|TRBD2|.
TGTGCCAGCAGTTACTACCAGGGTATAGCGGGACACTACGAGCAGTACTTC
CASSYYQGIAGHYEQYF
>TRBJ2-4|TRBV10-3|TRBD2|few
TGTGCCAGGACTAGCGGGGGGCTAGCCAAAAACATTCAGTACTTC
CARTSGGLAKNIQYF
>TRBJ2-1|TRBV3-1/TRBV3-2|TRBD2|.
TGTGCCAGCAGCCACAGCAGCGGGGGGGCGGATGAGCAGTTCTTC
CASSHSSGGADEQFF
>TRBJ1-5|TRBV18|TRBD1|few
TGTGCCAGCTCACCAGGACAGGCTTACAATCAGCCCCAGCATTTT
CASSPGQAYNQPQHF
>TRBJ2-2|TRBV6-2/TRBV6-3|TRBD2|.
TGTGCCAGCAGTTACGGGGAGGGCACCGGGGAGCTGTTTTTT
CASSYGEGTGELFF
>TRBJ1-4|TRBV5-6|.|.
TGTGCCAGCAGCTACCGGGTTTCAACTAATGAAAAACTGTTTTTT
CASSYRVSTNEKLFF
>TRBJ1-1|TRBV27|TRBD1|.
TGTGCCAGCAGAGGGACAGTCCTGGGGGGTGAAGCTTTCTTT
CASRGTVLGGEAFF
>TRBJ2-1|TRBV5-4|TRBD2|few
TGTGCCAGCAGCCGAGCGGGGGGTGCGACTGAGCAGTTCTTC
CASSRAGGATEQFF
>TRBJ1-1|TRBV18|.|.
TGTGCCAGCTCACCACCCCTTCAGGGTATAGAAAACACTGAAGCTTTCTTT
CASSPPLQGIENTEAFF
>TRBJ1-6|TRBV5-1|TRBD1|few
TGCGCCAGCAGCTTCACAGGGGAAGGTTCACCCCTCCACTTT
CASSFTGEGSPLHF